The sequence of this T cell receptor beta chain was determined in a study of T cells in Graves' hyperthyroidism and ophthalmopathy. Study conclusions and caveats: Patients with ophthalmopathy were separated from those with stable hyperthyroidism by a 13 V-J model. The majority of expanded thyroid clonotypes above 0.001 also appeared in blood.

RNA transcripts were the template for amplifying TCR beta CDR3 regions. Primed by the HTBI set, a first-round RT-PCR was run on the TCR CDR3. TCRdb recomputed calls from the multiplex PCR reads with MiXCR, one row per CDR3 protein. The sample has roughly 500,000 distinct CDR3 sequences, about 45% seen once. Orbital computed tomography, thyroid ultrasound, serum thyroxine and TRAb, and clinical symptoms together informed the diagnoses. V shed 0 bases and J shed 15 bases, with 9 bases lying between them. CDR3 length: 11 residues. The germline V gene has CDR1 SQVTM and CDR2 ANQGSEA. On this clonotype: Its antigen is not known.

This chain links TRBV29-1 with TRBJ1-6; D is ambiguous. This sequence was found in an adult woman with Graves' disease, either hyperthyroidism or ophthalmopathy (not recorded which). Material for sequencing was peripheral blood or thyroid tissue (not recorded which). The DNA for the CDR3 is TGCAGCGTTGAAGATGGTTGGGGCCTCCACTTT. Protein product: CSVEDGWGLHF. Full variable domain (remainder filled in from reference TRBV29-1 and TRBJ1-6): SAVISQKPSRDICQRGTSLTIQCQVDSQVTMMFWYRQQPGQSLTLIATANQGSEATYESGFVIDKFPISRPNLTFSTLTVSNMSPEDSSIYLCSVEDGWGLHFGNGTRLTVT.